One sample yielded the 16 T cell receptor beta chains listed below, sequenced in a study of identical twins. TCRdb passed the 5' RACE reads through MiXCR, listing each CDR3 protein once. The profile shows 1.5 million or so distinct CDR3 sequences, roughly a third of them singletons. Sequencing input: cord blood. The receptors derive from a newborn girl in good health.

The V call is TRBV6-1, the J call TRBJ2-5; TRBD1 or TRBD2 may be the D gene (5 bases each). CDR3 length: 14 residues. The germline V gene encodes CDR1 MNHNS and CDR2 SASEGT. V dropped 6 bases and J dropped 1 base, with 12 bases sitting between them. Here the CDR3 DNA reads TGTGCCAGCAGCGCCGGGACGATCCAAGAGACCCAGTACTTC. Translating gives CASSAGTIQETQYF.

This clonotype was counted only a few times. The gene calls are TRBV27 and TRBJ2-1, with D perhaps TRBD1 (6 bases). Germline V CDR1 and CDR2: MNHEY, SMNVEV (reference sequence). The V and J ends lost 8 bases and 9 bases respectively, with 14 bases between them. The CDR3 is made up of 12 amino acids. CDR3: CASSVGGSEQFF. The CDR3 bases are TGTGCCAGCTCCGTAGGGGGAAGTGAGCAGTTCTTC.

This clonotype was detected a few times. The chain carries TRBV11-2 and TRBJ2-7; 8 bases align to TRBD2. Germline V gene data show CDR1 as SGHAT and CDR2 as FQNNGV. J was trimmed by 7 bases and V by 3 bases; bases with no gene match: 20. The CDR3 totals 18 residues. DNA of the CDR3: TGTGCCAGCAGCTTTACGGGGATGATCGGCGGGGGGTACTGGGAGCAGTACTTC. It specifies CASSFTGMIGGGYWEQYF. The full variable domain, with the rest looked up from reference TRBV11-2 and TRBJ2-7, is EAGVAQSPRYKIIEKRQSVAFWCNPISGHATLYWYQQILGQGPKLLIQFQNNGVVDDSQLPKDRFSAERLKGVDSTLKIQPAKLEDSAVYLCASSFTGMIGGGYWEQYFGPGTRLTVT.

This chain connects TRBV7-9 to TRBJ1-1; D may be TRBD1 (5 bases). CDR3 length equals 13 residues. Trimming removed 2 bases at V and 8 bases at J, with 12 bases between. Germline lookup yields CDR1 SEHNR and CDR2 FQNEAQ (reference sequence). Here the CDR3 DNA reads TGTGCCAGCAGCTTATACGAGGGGCGAGAAGCTTTCTTT. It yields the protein CASSLYEGREAFF.

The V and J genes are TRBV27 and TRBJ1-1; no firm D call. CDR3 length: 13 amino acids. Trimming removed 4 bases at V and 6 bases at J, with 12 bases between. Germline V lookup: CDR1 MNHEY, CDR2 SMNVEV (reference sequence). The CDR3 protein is CASSSVVQPEAFF. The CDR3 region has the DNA TGTGCCAGCAGTTCGGTGGTCCAGCCTGAAGCTTTCTTT.

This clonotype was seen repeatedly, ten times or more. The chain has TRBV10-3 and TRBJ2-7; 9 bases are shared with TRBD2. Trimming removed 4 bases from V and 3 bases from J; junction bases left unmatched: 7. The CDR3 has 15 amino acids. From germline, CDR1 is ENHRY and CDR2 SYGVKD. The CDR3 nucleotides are TGTGCCATCAGTGGGGCTCTAGCGGGGTTCTACGAGCAGTACTTC. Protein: CAISGALAGFYEQYF.

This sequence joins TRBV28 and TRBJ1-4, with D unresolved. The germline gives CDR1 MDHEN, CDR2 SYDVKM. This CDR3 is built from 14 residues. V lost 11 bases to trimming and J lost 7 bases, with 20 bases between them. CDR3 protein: CASQVPALSEKLFF. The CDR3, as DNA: TGTGCCTCCCAAGTCCCGGCATTGAGTGAAAAACTGTTTTTT.

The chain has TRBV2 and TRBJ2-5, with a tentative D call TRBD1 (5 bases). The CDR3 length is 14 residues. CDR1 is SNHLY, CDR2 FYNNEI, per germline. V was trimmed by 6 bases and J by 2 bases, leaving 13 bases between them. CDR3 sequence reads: CASSRRQPQETQYF. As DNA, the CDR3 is TGTGCCAGCAGCCGTAGACAGCCACAAGAGACCCAGTACTTC.

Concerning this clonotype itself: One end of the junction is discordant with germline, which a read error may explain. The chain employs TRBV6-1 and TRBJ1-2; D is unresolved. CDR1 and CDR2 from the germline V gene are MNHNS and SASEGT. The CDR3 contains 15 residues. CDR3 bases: TGTGCCAGCAGTGGGGCAGCGCCTTCTAACTATGGCCACACCTTC. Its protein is CASSGAAPSNYGHTF.

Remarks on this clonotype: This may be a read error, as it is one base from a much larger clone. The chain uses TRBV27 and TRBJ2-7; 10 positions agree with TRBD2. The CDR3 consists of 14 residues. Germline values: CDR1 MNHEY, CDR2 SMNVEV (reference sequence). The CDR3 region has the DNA TGTGCCTGCAGTTACAGCGGGAGGGCCTACGAGCAGTACTTC. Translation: CACSYSGRAYEQYF.

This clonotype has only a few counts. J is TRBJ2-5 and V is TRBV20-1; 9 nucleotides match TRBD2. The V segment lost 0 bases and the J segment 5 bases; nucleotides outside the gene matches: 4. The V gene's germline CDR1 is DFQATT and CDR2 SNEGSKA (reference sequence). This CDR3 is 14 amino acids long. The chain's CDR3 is CSAREQRGVETQYF. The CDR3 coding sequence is TGCAGTGCTAGAGAGCAGCGGGGGGTCGAGACCCAGTACTTC.

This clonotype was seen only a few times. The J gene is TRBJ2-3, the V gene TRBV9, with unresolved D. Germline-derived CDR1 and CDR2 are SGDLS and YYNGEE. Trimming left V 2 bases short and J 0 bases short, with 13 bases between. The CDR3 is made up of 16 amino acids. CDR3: CASSVGLTVSTDTQYF. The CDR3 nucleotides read TGTGCCAGCAGCGTTGGGCTAACCGTTAGCACAGATACGCAGTATTTT. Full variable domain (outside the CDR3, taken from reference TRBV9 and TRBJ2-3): DSGVTQTPKHLITATGQRVTLRCSPRSGDLSVYWYQQSLDQGLQFLIQYYNGEERAKGNILERFSAQQFPDLHSELNLSSLELGDSALYFCASSVGLTVSTDTQYFGPGTRLTVL.

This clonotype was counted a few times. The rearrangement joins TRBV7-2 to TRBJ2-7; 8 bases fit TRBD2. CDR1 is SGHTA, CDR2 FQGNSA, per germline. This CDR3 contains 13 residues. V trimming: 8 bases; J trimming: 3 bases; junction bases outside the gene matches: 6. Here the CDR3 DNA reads TGTGCCAGCGGCGGGGGGAATAACTACGAGCAGTACTTC. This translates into CASGGGNNYEQYF.

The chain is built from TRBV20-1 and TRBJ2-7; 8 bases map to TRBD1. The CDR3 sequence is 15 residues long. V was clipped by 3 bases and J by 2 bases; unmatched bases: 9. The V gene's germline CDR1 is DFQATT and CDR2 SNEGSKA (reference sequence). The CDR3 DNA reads TGCAGTGCTAGCGGACAGGGATCTTTCACCTACGAGCAGTACTTC. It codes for CSASGQGSFTYEQYF.

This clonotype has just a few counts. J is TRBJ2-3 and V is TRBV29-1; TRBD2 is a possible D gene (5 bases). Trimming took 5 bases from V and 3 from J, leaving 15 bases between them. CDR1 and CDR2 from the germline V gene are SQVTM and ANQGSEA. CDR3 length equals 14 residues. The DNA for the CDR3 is TGCAGCGTTCTGCGGGCCATAGGGACAGATACGCAGTATTTT. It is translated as CSVLRAIGTDTQYF.

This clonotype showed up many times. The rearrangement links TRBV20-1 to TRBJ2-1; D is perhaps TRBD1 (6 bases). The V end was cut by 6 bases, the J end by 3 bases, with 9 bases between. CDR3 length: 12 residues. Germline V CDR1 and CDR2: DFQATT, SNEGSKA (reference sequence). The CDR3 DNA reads TGCAGTGCGTCGGACAGCTACAATGAGCAGTTCTTC. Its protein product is CSASDSYNEQFF.